This record concerns one TCR beta chain sequence. These data belong to a study of blood T cell repertoires in COVID-19. As for the study in general: The United States, Italy and Spain supplied acute and convalescent COVID-19 samples.

Trimming at V came to 5 bases and at J to 5 bases, leaving 9 bases not matched to a gene. CDR1 is SGHRS and CDR2 is YFSETQ in the germline V gene. CDR3 length: 15 residues. The protocol was immunoSEQ multiplex PCR, while the TCRdb copy is restricted to in-frame clones and leaves out a portion. The data hold around 100,000 clones, with 65% to 80% observed a single time. This receptor was taken from an older man with active or convalescent COVID-19. The rearrangement links TRBV5-1 to TRBJ1-2; 10 nucleotides line up with TRBD1. Sequenced: peripheral blood. The CDR3 DNA reads TGCGCCAGCAGAGAAACCGGGACAGGGGTGTATGGCTACACCTTC. This encodes CASRETGTGVYGYTF.